Below, 8 T cell receptor beta chains from the same sample are listed, as sequenced in a study of CD8+ T cells in alopecia areata. Extraction and reverse transcription of RNA yielded cDNA as the sequencing template. Measured with immunoSEQ multiplex PCR; TCRdb has only the in-frame clones, and not every one. The sample includes 7,500 to 10,000 clones, none of them occurring once. Cell sorting was performed on pooled cutaneous lymph node cells with CD4, CD8alpha, NKG2D, NKG2ACE and other markers. The material sequenced was CD8+ T cells sorted from a lymph node. Receptors were obtained from a C3H/HeJ mouse with alopecia areata. This mouse strain has H2-k as its MHC haplotype.

This clone was seen ten or more times. Here the gene names and germline are mouse. Read coverage stops 3 residues before the CDR3 terminus; the germline J gene supplies the remainder. Additional DNA sequences in this sample encode the identical CDR3. This chain connects TRBV19 to TRBJ1-6; possible D gene TRBD1, 6 bases. TRBJ1-6 is an ORF, with its function uncertain. Germline CDR1 is FNHDT and CDR2 is SITEND (reference sequence). The V end was cut by 0 bases, the J end by 5 bases, with 6 bases between. The CDR3 covers 14 residues. The CDR3: CASSIDRDNSPLYF. The CDR3 DNA, read in part, is TGTGCCAGCAGTATAGACAGGGATAATTCGCCC.

This clone qualifies as medium-sized. Genes and germline are mouse. The CDR3 extends 4 residues past the end of the read, so its final part is completed from the germline J gene. The rearrangement links TRBV14 to TRBJ2-3; 11 positions match TRBD1. This CDR3 contains 16 residues. Germline loops: CDR1 SGHDT, CDR2 FRDEAV. With V trimmed by 1 base and J by 1 base, 2 bases remained unmatched. CDR3 loop: CASSFEGQGGAETLYF. The covered CDR3 bases are TGTGCCAGCAGTTTCGAGGGACAGGGGGGTGCAGAA.

This clone was seen repeatedly, ten times or more. The gene symbols are mouse symbols. The read terminates 3 residues ahead of where the CDR3 ends, so the germline J gene completes it. This chain links TRBV13-3 with TRBJ1-6, with D possibly TRBD1 on 5 matching bases. TRBJ1-6 falls under the ORF class, with uncertain function. The CDR3 covers 13 residues. Germline V lookup: CDR1 NNHDY, CDR2 SYVADS. V was pared by 4 bases and J by 5 bases, with 7 bases between. The sequenced part of the CDR3 DNA is TGTGCCAGCAGTTGGACAAATAATTCGCCC. It translates to CASSWTNNSP. The full CDR3 protein reads CASSWTNNSPLYF.

This clone was counted ten times or more. Each gene name is a mouse one. The CDR3 goes on 4 residues after the read ends, and that part is filled in from the germline J gene. This sequence joins TRBV5 and TRBJ2-1; D is undetermined. V shed 2 bases and J shed 0 bases, with 5 bases lying between them. This CDR3 spans 14 amino acids. The germline V gene encodes CDR1 LGHNA and CDR2 YNLKQL (reference sequence). CDR3 in amino acids: CASSQQYNYAEQFF. The CDR3 bases that were read are TGTGCCAGCAGCCAACAGTATAACTATGCT.

In this sample, this clone turned up many times. Gene and germline names: mouse. The read gets to within 4 residues of the CDR3 end, and the germline J gene fills in the rest. This chain connects TRBV13-1 to TRBJ2-7, with 12 positions matching TRBD2. Germline values: CDR1 NSHNY, CDR2 SYGAGN. The CDR3 length is 15 residues. The CDR3: CASSGPGTGGYEQYF. CDR3 bases read: TGTGCCAGCAGTGGGCCCGGGACTGGGGGGTAT.

This clone was found many times. Gene names follow the mouse nomenclature. The missing CDR3 end, 4 residues past where the read stops, is filled in from the germline J gene. The chain has TRBV5 and TRBJ1-2; D gene ambiguous. Germline V CDR1 and CDR2: LGHNA, YNLKQL (reference sequence). The CDR3 has 15 amino acids. The germline V and J ends were trimmed by 6 bases and 0 bases, with 14 bases remaining between them. CDR3 bases read: TGTGCCAGCAGTCCCCCGACAAATGCAAACTCC. Protein sequence: CASSPPTNANS. From start to end, the CDR3 is CASSPPTNANSDYTF.

By proportion, this clone is medium-sized. The genes and germline here are from mouse. The read finishes 3 residues shy of the CDR3 end, and the germline J gene is used to complete it. V and J are TRBV1 and TRBJ1-6; possibly TRBD1 for D (5 bases). TRBJ1-6 is placed among ORFs of uncertain function. The CDR3 length is 14 residues. The V end was cut by 0 bases, the J end by 9 bases, with 9 bases between. Germline CDR1 reads NSQYPW; CDR2 reads LRSPGD (reference sequence). The CDR3 DNA, read in part, is TGCACCTGCAGTGCAGAGATGGGGGTTTCGCCC. Translating it yields CTCSAEMGVSP. The whole CDR3 sequence reads CTCSAEMGVSPLYF.

This clone is labeled medium-sized. The genes and germline here are from mouse. The sequenced part of the CDR3 DNA is TGCACCTGCAGTGCATGGGGTGCTAGTGCAGAA. Translating gives CTCSAWGASAE. The entire CDR3 is CTCSAWGASAETLYF. This chain connects TRBV1 to TRBJ2-3; D might be TRBD2 (5 bases). The read is 4 residues too short to cover the CDR3 end, so that end is filled in from the germline J gene. V lost 2 bases and J lost 0, with 9 bases in between. The CDR3 has 15 amino acids. Per germline, CDR1 NSQYPW and CDR2 LRSPGD (reference sequence). The variable domain in full, with the rest retrieved from reference TRBV1 and TRBJ2-3, is VTLLEQNPRWRLVPRGQAVNLRCILKNSQYPWMSWYQQDLQKQLQWLFTLRSPGDKEVKSLPGADYLATRVTDTELRLQVANMSQGRTLYCTCSAWGASAETLYFGSGTRLTVL.